The 32 T cell receptor beta chains below come from one sample, sequenced in a study of cytomegalovirus exposure and HLA in healthy donors. In the PCR, 60 Vbeta and 13 Jbeta primers were used. TCRdb's copy holds only in-frame clones and misses some; the assay was immunoSEQ multiplex PCR. The sample shows some 70,000 clones, and roughly 5% sits with its ten largest clones. What was sequenced was PBMCs. These receptors originate from a man aged 35 to 55 in good health and CMV-seronegative.

The chain recombines TRBV5-1 with TRBJ2-7; D possibly corresponds to TRBD2 (5 bases). The V end was cut by 0 bases, the J end by 7 bases, with 11 bases between. The CDR3 consists of 13 residues. The germline CDR1 and CDR2 sequences are SGHRS and YFSETQ. The chain's CDR3 is CASSLVPTGEQYF. The CDR3 bases are TGCGCCAGCAGCTTGGTCCCCACGGGGGAGCAGTACTTC.

The CDR3 spells CASSLGNRGGNTEAFF. DNA for the CDR3: TGCGCCAGCAGCTTGGGGAACAGGGGTGGGAACACTGAAGCTTTCTTT. The gene calls are TRBV5-1 and TRBJ1-1; 7 positions agree with TRBD1. The CDR3 consists of 16 residues. Germline CDR1 reads SGHRS; CDR2 reads YFSETQ. V dropped 0 bases and J dropped 1; count of bases not matched to a gene: 6.

The chain is built from TRBV7-9 and TRBJ1-4; no firm D call. CDR3 length: 13 amino acids. V was clipped by 1 base and J by 8 bases, with 8 bases between them. Germline loops: CDR1 SEHNR, CDR2 FQNEAQ (reference sequence). The CDR3 sequence is CASSLDSREKLFF. CDR3 nucleotide sequence: TGTGCCAGCAGCTTAGATTCGAGGGAAAAACTGTTTTTT.

Written as DNA, the CDR3 is TGCGCCAGCAGCCAAACCCTAGGACAGGACACCGGGGAGCTGTTTTTT. Translation: CASSQTLGQDTGELFF. The chain is built from TRBV4-3 and TRBJ2-2, with 7 bases that match TRBD1. Germline V gene lookup returns CDR1 LGHNA and CDR2 YSLEER. With V trimmed by 2 bases and J by 3 bases, 6 bases remained unmatched. The CDR3 runs to 16 residues.

The chain couples TRBV18 to TRBJ2-7, with a possible D match to TRBD2 (5 bases). The CDR3 has 13 amino acids. Trimming removed 3 bases from V and 6 bases from J, with 12 bases in between. Germline-derived CDR1 and CDR2 are KGHSH and LQKENI. The CDR3 loop reads CASSPIGVREQYF. CDR3 bases: TGTGCCAGCTCACCGATCGGGGTCCGCGAGCAGTACTTC.

V gene TRBV19 combines with J gene TRBJ2-5, with a possible D match to TRBD2 (6 bases). With the DNA end fitting TRBJ2-7 better, the J assignment may be wrong. This CDR3 is 14 amino acids long. The germline gives CDR1 LNHDA, CDR2 SQIVND (reference sequence). The CDR3 nucleotides are TGTGCCAGTAGTATGAGCGTAGGAGGGCTCGAGCAGTACTTC. Its translation: CASSMSVGGLEQYF.

The V gene is TRBV15, the J gene TRBJ1-1; no clear D gene. From germline, CDR1 is LNHNV and CDR2 YYDKDF (reference sequence). V dropped 2 bases and J dropped 0 bases, with 7 bases sitting between them. The CDR3 is 14 amino acids. CDR3 sequence reads: CATSRPTLNTEAFF. CDR3 bases: TGTGCCACCAGCAGACCGACACTGAACACTGAAGCTTTCTTT.

CDR3 in amino acids: CATGVAKNIQYF. The CDR3 nucleotides are TGTGCCACGGGGGTAGCCAAAAACATTCAGTACTTC. The genes are TRBV2 and TRBJ2-4; tentatively, D is TRBD2 (6 bases). CDR1 is SNHLY and CDR2 is FYNNEI in the germline V gene. V was cut by 10 bases and J by 0 bases, with 7 bases left in between. The CDR3 has 12 amino acids.

This chain connects TRBV7-2 to TRBJ1-1; the D is unclear. V lost 3 bases to trimming and J lost 1 base, with 9 bases between them. The CDR3 loop spans 14 amino acids. The germline V gene encodes CDR1 SGHTA and CDR2 FQGNSA. CDR3 region: CASSFAHSNTEAFF. As DNA, the CDR3 is TGTGCCAGCAGCTTTGCACATTCGAACACTGAAGCTTTCTTT.

V usage is TRBV6-5 and J usage is TRBJ2-7; the match to TRBD1 covers 7 bases. V lost 8 bases, J lost 2 bases, and 0 bases stayed unmatched. Germline assignment: CDR1 MNHEY and CDR2 SVGAGI. The CDR3 spans 11 residues. The CDR3 loop reads CASQGAYEQYF. The CDR3 DNA reads as TGTGCCAGCCAGGGGGCCTACGAGCAGTACTTC.

The chain combines TRBV4-1 with TRBJ1-3; 8 positions match TRBD1. This CDR3 contains 14 residues. J gave up 10 bases and V 4 bases, and 9 bases lay outside the gene matches. Germline V gives CDR1 MGHRA, CDR2 YSYEKL. This CDR3 is CASSPRQGARTIYF. CDR3 nucleotides: TGCGCCAGCAGCCCCCGGCAGGGGGCCCGGACCATATATTTT.

Written as DNA, the CDR3 is TGTGCCAGCATCCCTAGCGGGAGGGCTAACACAGATACGCAGTATTTT. Amino acid sequence: CASIPSGRANTDTQYF. This chain joins TRBV27 and TRBJ2-3, with 12 bases lining up with TRBD2. Germline V gives CDR1 MNHEY, CDR2 SMNVEV (reference sequence). Unmatched junction bases numbered 7, after V lost 7 bases and J lost 2 bases. This CDR3 spans 16 amino acids.

The chain carries TRBV28 and TRBJ1-2; 9 nucleotides match TRBD1. Germline values: CDR1 MDHEN, CDR2 SYDVKM. This CDR3 has 14 residues. With 2 bases clipped from V and 6 bases from J, the junction kept 4 bases outside the gene matches. The CDR3 loop reads CASSLNRGLNGYTF. CDR3 DNA: TGTGCCAGCAGTTTAAACAGGGGGCTTAATGGCTACACCTTC.

V and J are TRBV7-2 and TRBJ2-7; 11 bases match TRBD2. Germline V gene data show CDR1 as SGHTA and CDR2 as FQGNSA. V shed 3 bases and J 5 bases; nucleotides not matched to a gene: 9. The CDR3 consists of 16 residues. In DNA, the CDR3 is TGTGCCAGCAGCTTGGGTAGCGGGGGGGCCTTAGACGAGCAGTACTTC. This gives the protein CASSLGSGGALDEQYF.

The rearrangement links TRBV7-9 to TRBJ2-2; 7 bases agree with TRBD1. CDR1 is SEHNR and CDR2 is FQNEAQ in the germline V gene (reference sequence). The CDR3 length is 17 residues. Trimming at V came to 6 bases and at J to 4 bases, leaving 14 bases not matched to a gene. As DNA, the CDR3 is TGTGCCAGCAGAAAAAACAGGGGAAAGTGGTCCACCGGGGAGCTGTTTTTT. This encodes CASRKNRGKWSTGELFF.

The chain is built from TRBV27 and TRBJ1-5, with TRBD1 matching over 9 bases. This CDR3 contains 15 residues. Losses at the gene ends were 5 bases for V and 5 bases for J; bases not matched to a gene: 7. Germline values: CDR1 MNHEY, CDR2 SMNVEV (reference sequence). This chain's CDR3 is CASSRYRGRDQPQHF. As DNA, the CDR3 is TGTGCCAGCAGTCGGTACAGGGGGCGAGATCAGCCCCAGCATTTT.

V usage is TRBV7-9 and J usage is TRBJ1-1; 9 positions agree with TRBD1. The trim removed 6 bases at V and 0 bases at J, leaving 8 bases unmatched. The V gene's germline CDR1 is SEHNR and CDR2 FQNEAQ (reference sequence). This CDR3 comprises 16 residues. CDR3 coding DNA: TGTGCCAGCAGAAAACCGGGACAGGGAATGAACACTGAAGCTTTCTTT. This encodes CASRKPGQGMNTEAFF.

J is TRBJ1-4 and V is TRBV6-5; weak D call: TRBD1 (6 bases). This CDR3 has 16 residues. Germline CDR1 is MNHEY and CDR2 is SVGAGI. V lost 2 bases and J 3 bases, leaving 13 bases between the germline ends. The CDR3 here is CASSYGGRAPNEKLFF. The CDR3 nucleotides read TGTGCCAGCAGTTACGGGGGCAGGGCCCCTAATGAAAAACTGTTTTTT.

The chain is built from TRBV7-2 and TRBJ2-1; 7 bases line up with TRBD2. V lost 8 bases and J lost 1; bases outside the gene matches: 5. The germline V gene encodes CDR1 SGHTA and CDR2 FQGNSA. The length of the CDR3 is 14 residues. CDR3 in DNA: TGTGCCAGCGGTTCTAGCGGATCCTACAATGAGCAGTTCTTC. Amino acid sequence: CASGSSGSYNEQFF.

The chain links TRBV10-2 to TRBJ2-5, with 11 bases aligning to TRBD2. Trimming removed 8 bases from V and 2 bases from J; junction bases left unmatched: 4. Looked up from germline, CDR1 is WSHSY and CDR2 is SAAADI. CDR3 length equals 14 residues. The CDR3 coding sequence is TGCGCCAGCGCAACTAGCGGGGGTCAAGAGACCCAGTACTTC. This translates into CASATSGGQETQYF.

A word on this clone: Additional DNA sequences in this sample encode the identical CDR3. The chain is built from TRBV6-6 and TRBJ1-6; TRBD1 aligns across 7 bases. The CDR3 totals 15 residues. Germline V lookup: CDR1 MNHNY, CDR2 SVGAGI (reference sequence). After removal of 6 bases from V and 8 bases from J, the junction contained 10 bases not matched to a gene. CDR3 coding DNA: TGTGCCAGCAGCTATGGAACCGGGACAGATTCACCCCTCCACTTT. It yields the protein CASSYGTGTDSPLHF.

The CDR3 DNA follows: TGTGCAAGTCGCTTAGCGGGCCTAGCGGGGGCCCGAGCCAAAAACATTCAGTACTTC. It yields the protein CASRLAGLAGARAKNIQYF. The V gene is TRBV12-2, the J gene TRBJ2-4; the table gives TRBD2 as D, unverified against the DNA. TRBV12-2 is tagged as a pseudogene. The CDR3 totals 19 residues.

The chain links TRBV6-5 to TRBJ1-1; 8 positions agree with TRBD1. CDR1 is MNHEY and CDR2 is SVGAGI in the germline V gene. V lost 5 bases and J lost 7; bases outside the gene matches: 12. CDR3 length: 15 amino acids. CDR3 sequence: CASSATIGQGGEAFF. The CDR3 bases are TGTGCCAGCAGTGCCACCATAGGACAGGGAGGTGAAGCTTTCTTT.

This chain joins TRBV19 and TRBJ2-6; 8 bases align to TRBD1. Trimming removed 5 bases from V and 2 bases from J; junction bases left unmatched: 2. Germline CDR1 LNHDA, CDR2 SQIVND (reference sequence). CDR3 length: 15 amino acids. In DNA, the CDR3 is TGTGCCAGTAGTTCAGGGGGCGCTGGGGCCAACGTCCTGACTTTC. It codes for CASSSGGAGANVLTF.

The V call is TRBV21-1, the J call TRBJ1-5; whether TRBD1, the table's D call, matches the DNA was not checked. TRBV21-1 represents a pseudogene. This CDR3 region has 17 residues. The CDR3 nucleotides read TGTGCCAGCAGCAAATGTCGGGACAGGGGGCCGGAGAAGCCCCAGCATTTT. It translates to CASSKCRDRGPEKPQHF.

The chain combines TRBV7-2 with TRBJ2-3; the match to TRBD1 covers 7 bases. With V trimmed by 5 bases and J by 11 bases, 4 bases remained unmatched. The germline V gene has CDR1 SGHTA and CDR2 FQGNSA. This CDR3 region has 11 residues. This CDR3 is CASSQNRGQYF. The CDR3 nucleotides read TGTGCCAGCAGCCAGAACAGGGGGCAGTATTTT.

V and J are TRBV5-1 and TRBJ2-5; D is unclear. V gave up 0 bases and J gave up 3 bases, with 12 bases separating them. The CDR3 contains 15 residues. Looked up from germline, CDR1 is SGHRS and CDR2 is YFSETQ. The DNA of the CDR3 is TGCGCCAGCAGCTTGGATCTTAGTCCCAAAGAGACCCAGTACTTC. It specifies CASSLDLSPKETQYF. The full variable domain, rest sourced from reference TRBV5-1 and TRBJ2-5, is KAGVTQTPRYLIKTRGQQVTLSCSPISGHRSVSWYQQTPGQGLQFLFEYFSETQRNKGNFPGRFSGRQFSNSRSEMNVSTLELGDSALYLCASSLDLSPKETQYFGPGTRLLVL.

This chain uses TRBV10-2 with TRBJ2-7, with D perhaps TRBD2 (5 bases). The V end lost 2 bases, the J end lost 5 bases, and 13 bases lay between the germline ends. The CDR3 covers 14 residues. Per germline, CDR1 WSHSY and CDR2 SAAADI. Here the CDR3 DNA reads TGCGCCAGCAGTGAGCGGTCTAGCACGGACGAGCAGTACTTC. It is translated as CASSERSSTDEQYF.

The V call is TRBV7-2, the J call TRBJ1-4, with D unresolved. Trimming pared 3 bases from V and 0 bases from J, leaving 11 bases between. The CDR3 length is 16 residues. CDR1 and CDR2 from the germline V gene are SGHTA and FQGNSA. The DNA for the CDR3 is TGTGCCAGCAGCTTCGTCCTCGTTGCAACTAATGAAAAACTGTTTTTT. This codes for CASSFVLVATNEKLFF.

The V gene is TRBV11-3, the J gene TRBJ2-3, with 15 positions matching TRBD2. V lost 5 bases to trimming and J lost 5 bases; unmatched junction nucleotides: 5. The CDR3 is 16 residues long. Germline CDR1 reads SGHNT; CDR2 reads YENEEA. CDR3 sequence reads: CASSPGTSGRIDTQYF. Here the CDR3 DNA reads TGTGCCAGCAGCCCAGGGACTAGCGGGAGGATAGATACGCAGTATTTT.

This chain joins TRBV10-2 and TRBJ2-1, with a possible D match to TRBD2 (5 bases). Germline CDR1 reads WSHSY; CDR2 reads SAAADI. Deletions cut 5 bases from V and 7 bases from J, with 15 bases between. The CDR3 totals 14 residues. This CDR3 reads CASSRHREGNEQFF. The CDR3 region has the DNA TGCGCCAGCAGTCGGCATCGGGAAGGGAATGAGCAGTTCTTC.

The genes are TRBV30 and TRBJ2-7, with 10 bases aligning to TRBD2. The CDR3 length is 15 residues. J lost 4 bases, V lost 1 base, and 7 bases had no gene match. CDR1 and CDR2 from the germline V gene are GTSNPN and SVGIG (reference sequence). The CDR3 sequence: CAWSGERGGLYEQYF. The CDR3 nucleotides read TGTGCCTGGAGTGGGGAGCGGGGGGGTCTTTACGAGCAGTACTTC.